This TCR beta chain emerged from a study of blood T cells in healthy people across ages. This clonotype was seen a single time. Alongside a J-beta primer mix, a sample-barcoded 5' primer served in a second PCR lasting roughly 7 to 12 cycles. Each cDNA molecule carried a tag from a template-switch adaptor that contained 12 random nucleotides. TCRdb re-called the 5' RACE reads with MiXCR, one entry per CDR3 protein. The profile shows approximately 810,000 distinct CDR3 sequences, 29% of them singletons. With 5 bases clipped from V and 1 base from J, the junction kept 4 bases outside the gene matches. The length of the CDR3 is 15 residues. Per the germline V gene, CDR1 is SGHAT and CDR2 is FQNNGV.

Sequencing input: blood. V is TRBV11-2 and J is TRBJ2-1; 8 bases match TRBD2. The clonotype originates from a woman of 80 years or more in good health. For the CDR3, the DNA is TGTGCCAGCAGCGGGACTAGGGGGTCCTACAATGAGCAGTTCTTC. As protein: CASSGTRGSYNEQFF.